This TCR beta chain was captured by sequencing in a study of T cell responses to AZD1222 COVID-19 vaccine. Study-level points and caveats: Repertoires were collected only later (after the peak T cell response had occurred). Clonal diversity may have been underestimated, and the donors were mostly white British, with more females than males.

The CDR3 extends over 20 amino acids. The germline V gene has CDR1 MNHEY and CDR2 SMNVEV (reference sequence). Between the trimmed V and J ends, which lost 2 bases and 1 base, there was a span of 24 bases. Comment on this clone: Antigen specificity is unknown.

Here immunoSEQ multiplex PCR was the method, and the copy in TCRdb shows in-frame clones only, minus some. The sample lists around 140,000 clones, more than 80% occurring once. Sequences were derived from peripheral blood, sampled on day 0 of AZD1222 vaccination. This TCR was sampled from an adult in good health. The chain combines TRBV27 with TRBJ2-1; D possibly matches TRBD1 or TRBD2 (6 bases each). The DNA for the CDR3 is TGTGCCAGCAGTTTAAGGGGGGAAGGGGGTAAAAGGAGGTCCTACAATGAGCAGTTCTTC. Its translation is CASSLRGEGGKRRSYNEQFF.